This is a list of T cell receptor beta chains from one sample in a study of control samples from healthy donors and cancer patients. Here immunoSEQ multiplex PCR was the method, and the copy in TCRdb shows in-frame clones only, minus some. This table has about 160,000 clones, 96% appearing once. The sample comprised blood. The receptors shown here come from a woman younger than 45 in good health. CDR3s include the opening cysteine and the closing phenylalanine or tryptophan. The order of the fields is D gene, clone size, V gene, J gene, CDR3 DNA, CDR3 protein. A D gene is named only where the DNA matches it firmly. The size entry is marked missing in some rows and otherwise reads once, few, many or a size class.

NA,NA,TRBV13,TRBJ2-7,TGTGCCAGCAGCTTCCCCGGGCAGGAGCAGTACTTC,CASSFPGQEQYF
NA,NA,TRBV15,TRBJ1-5,TGTGCCACCAGCAGAGGGACCGGGACAAGCAATCAGCCCCAGCATTTT,CATSRGTGTSNQPQHF
NA,NA,TRBV25-1,TRBJ2-6,TGTGCCAGCAGTGATCTGAGGGGCTCTGGGGCCAACGTCCTGACTTTC,CASSDLRGSGANVLTF
NA,NA,TRBV7-9,TRBJ2-6,TGTGCCAGCAGCCCCCCGGGGCCTGGGGCCAACGTCCTGACTTTC,CASSPPGPGANVLTF
TRBD1,NA,TRBV5-6,TRBJ1-2,TGTGCCAGCAGCTTGGTAGGGACAGAAGAGTATGGCTACACCTTC,CASSLVGTEEYGYTF
NA,NA,TRBV28,TRBJ1-6,TGTGCCAGCAGTCCCCCCGGGGGGTTCAATTCACCCCTCCACTTT,CASSPPGGFNSPLHF
TRBD2,NA,TRBV5-8,TRBJ2-5,TGTGCCAGCAGCTCTCGACTAGCGGGAGTACCGCGTCAAGAGACCCAGTACTTC,CASSSRLAGVPRQETQYF
TRBD1,NA,TRBV30,TRBJ1-2,TGTGCCGGACCGGACAGGGACGGCTACACCTTC,CAGPDRDGYTF
NA,NA,TRBV2,TRBJ1-4,TGTGCCAGCAGGCCGGGGGCCTCCAATGAAAAACTGTTTTTT,CASRPGASNEKLFF
TRBD2,once,TRBV28,TRBJ2-1,TGTGCCAGCAGTTTACTAGCGGGGGCTAGATATGAGCAGTTCTTC,CASSLLAGARYEQFF
NA,NA,TRBV7-8,TRBJ1-5,TGTGCCAGCGCCCGAGACGGTTGGAGCAATCAGCCCCAGCATTTT,CASARDGWSNQPQHF
NA,NA,TRBV24-1,TRBJ1-1,TGTGCCACCAGTGGAGTAGGAGCTTTCTTT,CATSGVGAFF
NA,NA,TRBV11-2,TRBJ2-5,TGTGCCAGCAGCCCCGGGGGCCCCAGTGGGGAGACCCAGTACTTC,CASSPGGPSGETQYF
TRBD2,NA,TRBV6-5,TRBJ2-7,TGTGCCAGCAGTCCCCGCGGCGGGGGGGCCCTTGGTCAGTACTTC,CASSPRGGGALGQYF
TRBD2,NA,TRBV19,TRBJ2-5,TGTGCCAGTAGAACTAGCGGGAGGTTGGAGACCCAGTACTTC,CASRTSGRLETQYF
NA,NA,TRBV12-2,TRBJ2-5,TGTGCAAGTCCCGTTCTTAGCCTGCAGGGGATAGGAGAGACCCAGTACTTC,CASPVLSLQGIGETQYF
NA,NA,TRBV6-1,TRBJ1-3,TGTGCCAGCAGTGAAAGGGGCGGTAGCTCTGGAAACACCATATATTTT,CASSERGGSSGNTIYF
NA,NA,TRBV11-3,TRBJ1-2,TGTGCCAGCAGCTTTATGGCGGCAGATCGGCATAACTATGGCTACACCTTC,CASSFMAADRHNYGYTF
NA,NA,TRBV18,TRBJ1-1,TGTGCCAGCTCACCATTCAAGACGAATGAAGCTTTCTTT,CASSPFKTNEAFF
NA,NA,TRBV25-1,TRBJ2-5,TGTGCCAGCAGTGAGGAGAACCAAGAGACCCAGTACTTC,CASSEENQETQYF
TRBD2,NA,TRBV5-4,TRBJ2-3,TGTGCCAGCAGCTTGTTAGCGGGGGGCCAAGATACGCAGTATTTT,CASSLLAGGQDTQYF
TRBD2,NA,TRBV2,TRBJ2-1,TGTGCCAGCAGTGTGGGGGGACTAGCTGCTTACAATGAGCAGTTCTTC,CASSVGGLAAYNEQFF
NA,NA,TRBV6-5,TRBJ2-7,TGTGCCAGCAGGCCCCGGGACACCGTCTCCTACGAGCAGTACTTC,CASRPRDTVSYEQYF
NA,NA,TRBV29-1,TRBJ2-2,TGCAGCGTTTCCAGGAGGGGCGCAGGCGGGGAGCTGTTTTTT,CSVSRRGAGGELFF
TRBD2,NA,TRBV5-4,TRBJ2-3,TGTGCCAGCAGCTCGGGGCTAGCGGGAAAACGTACGCAGTATTTT,CASSSGLAGKRTQYF
NA,NA,TRBV27,TRBJ2-1,TGTGCCAGCAGTCGCCCAACGAGCTCCTACAATGAGCAGTTCTTC,CASSRPTSSYNEQFF
TRBD1,NA,TRBV27,TRBJ1-1,TGTGCCAGCAGTTCGGGACAGGGTTACACTGAAGCTTTCTTT,CASSSGQGYTEAFF
NA,NA,TRBV7-6,TRBJ1-1,TGTGCCAGCAGCCCCAGTACGGGCAGCATCTCTGAAGCTTTCTTT,CASSPSTGSISEAFF
NA,NA,TRBV2,TRBJ2-3,TGTGCCAGCACTTCTCACTGGGGGGAGTTCGCAGATACGCAGTATTTT,CASTSHWGEFADTQYF
NA,NA,TRBV19,TRBJ1-1,TGTGCCTCCCGATGGGGCAGGAACACTGAAGCTTTCTTT,CASRWGRNTEAFF
TRBD2,NA,TRBV18,TRBJ2-7,TGTGCCAGCTCACTTGGACTAGCGCAATCCTACGAGCAGTACTTC,CASSLGLAQSYEQYF
TRBD1,NA,TRBV5-1,TRBJ2-1,TGCGCCAGCAGCCCCTATACGGACAGGGGCGTTTCAAATGAGCAGTTCTTC,CASSPYTDRGVSNEQFF
NA,NA,TRBV5-4,TRBJ2-1,TGTGCCAGCAGCTCGACCTCCTACAATGAGCAGTTCTTC,CASSSTSYNEQFF
TRBD2,NA,TRBV30,TRBJ2-2,TGTGCCTGGAGGGGCGGGAGGGGCACCGGGGAGCTGTTTTTT,CAWRGGRGTGELFF
NA,NA,TRBV19,TRBJ2-2,TGTGCCAGTAGTATAATACGAGGGAACACCGGGGAGCTGTTTTTT,CASSIIRGNTGELFF
NA,NA,TRBV6-5,TRBJ1-1,TGTGCCAGCAGTTACTCGTCAGAATTAAACACTGAAGCTTTCTTT,CASSYSSELNTEAFF
NA,NA,TRBV7-9,TRBJ2-2,TGTGCCAGCAGCCCCAGGGACAAAAACACCGGGGAGCTGTTTTTT,CASSPRDKNTGELFF
NA,NA,TRBV28,TRBJ2-7,TGTGCCACCGCTACTCCGGGTACCTACGAGCAGTACTTC,CATATPGTYEQYF
TRBD1,NA,TRBV6-2/TRBV6-3,TRBJ1-1,TGTGCCAGCAGTTACGCCAGGGACAGCCACACTGAAGCTTTCTTT,CASSYARDSHTEAFF
TRBD1,NA,TRBV7-9,TRBJ2-3,TGTGCCAGCAGCTTAACAGGGGGCGATTTTGATACGCAGTATTTT,CASSLTGGDFDTQYF
NA,once,TRBV5-6,TRBJ1-3,TGTGCCAGCAGCTTGGAGGTTGGAAACACCATATATTTT,CASSLEVGNTIYF
TRBD2,NA,TRBV6-4,TRBJ2-3,TGTGCCAGCAGCGAGACTAGCGGGGGGCCAGATACGCAGTATTTT,CASSETSGGPDTQYF
TRBD2,NA,TRBV5-8,TRBJ2-6,TGTGCCAGCAGCCCCGGGGGGAGGGCTGGGGCCAACGTCCTGACTTTC,CASSPGGRAGANVLTF